The source of this T cell receptor beta chain is a study of T-cell memory formation after mild COVID-19 (TCRdb year 2021). Context from the whole study: Most TCR sequence clusters were specific to one of the two donors. In a couple of donors, T-cell clones that expanded and contracted after mild COVID-19 were tracked by sequencing TCRalpha and TCRbeta repertoires over time. The cohort was made up of two young adult volunteers, one female and one male, who were previously healthy.

V and J are truncated by 0 bases and 9 bases respectively, leaving an intervening sequence of 9 bases. There are 14 amino acids in the CDR3, from cysteine to phenylalanine inclusive. Of the read, only the CDR3 DNA is kept; its 42 bases are in frame from base 1. Via the germline V gene, CDR1 is MNHEY and CDR2 SVGEGT. The sample was run on an Illumina NovaSeq 6000. cDNA libraries for TCRalpha and TCRbeta were prepared by 5'RACE using constant-segment primers, with sample barcodes and unique molecular identifiers added. Trizol reagent was used to extract RNA from every sample. Libraries were amplified in two PCR steps, with a second sample barcode and Illumina TruSeq adapters added in the second step. Libraries were sequenced on an Illumina NovaSeq with 2 x 150 bp paired-end reads. On the authors' methods: With migec v1.2.7, reads were demultiplexed and then collapsed into UMI-guided consensus sequences. With mixcr v2.1.11, UMI consensuses were aligned to TRA and TRB V and J templates and assembled into clonotypes. Clonotypes were classified as expanded or contracted when called significant by both edgeR and NoisET, with noise models trained on biological replicates. For edgeR calls, the cutoffs were a false discovery rate-adjusted p below 0.01 and a log2 fold-change threshold of 1. As an exploratory analysis of dynamics, max-normalized trajectories of the 1000 most abundant clonotypes were examined by PCA with hierarchical clustering. Separately sequenced CD4+ and CD8+ repertoires were used to assign a CD4 or CD8 phenotype to each responding clone. TCRdb itself trimmed the public reads at Q25 with fastp, ran MiXCR and retained productive beta chains. Each CDR3 protein appears once, grouped with its most common genes and DNA. These V and J calls are TCRdb output, not the study's own analysis. The sample table records about 410,000 distinct CDR3 sequences; about a sixth of these occur just once. 20% to 25% of the sample belongs to the ten largest clones.

Ficoll-Paque density gradient centrifugation was the method used to isolate PBMCs. This clonotype is judged medium-sized (0.01 to 0.1%). Its specific antigen is unknown. No per-base quality is available; no much larger clone lies one base away. The full study reports these points: Whether the second-wave clones peaking on day 37 were SARS-CoV-2 specific was not confirmed. The study covered only a couple of mild cases, and larger cohorts including severe cases with pre-infection samples were considered necessary. Contracting CD4+ clones appeared mostly in the CM and EM memory subsets, whereas CD8+ clones were enriched in EMRA. Clones that contracted from day 15 to 85 showed balanced CD4/CD8 phenotypes, whereas a second wave of clones that expanded from day 15 to 37 leaned towards CD4+. The detection of some responding clones in pre-infection memory suggests that pre-existing cross-reactive memory T cells joined the SARS-CoV-2 response.

The chain links TRBV6-2 or TRBV6-3 with TRBJ1-6; TRBD1 is possibly the D segment (5 matching bases). This receptor was obtained from a man between 18 and 35 years old who had mild COVID-19 (a few samples of this study predate the infection). The sample titles of this study are shuffled in the database, so cell type and time point are left out; the donor was told from shared clones. Sequenced: PBMCs or a T cell subset sorted from them (not recorded which). The CDR3 in this case is CASSYSGGTSPLHF. The nucleotides are TGTGCCAGCAGTTACTCGGGGGGGACTTCACCCCTCCACTTT.